A selection of T cell receptor beta chains follows, all from one sample in a study of T cell repertoires in cytomegalovirus infection. Each CDR3 protein gets one entry after TCRdb re-called the reads with MiXCR. This sample has approximately 550,000 distinct CDR3 sequences, with 16% found just once. The sequenced sample consisted of CD8+ T cells from PBMCs. The receptors here all came from a human donor in good health (CMV status not recorded). Some clones in this sample may be carry-over from other donors' samples. Both conserved end residues are part of each CDR3.

TRBV4-2	TRBJ1-3	CSSSDSPGNTIYF
TRBV7-9	TRBJ1-5	CASSPGTLNQPQHF
TRBV27	TRBJ1-1	CASSFTRGTGTEAFF
TRBV18	TRBJ2-6	CASSPPRFYSGANVLTF
TRBV7-9	TRBJ1-2	CASSYPTGSLENYGYTF
TRBV7-6	TRBJ2-5	CASSLAGTSLKETQYF
TRBV4-1	TRBJ2-3	CASSRITKAGGPEDTQYF
TRBV27	TRBJ1-1	CASSLRLSHNTEAFF
TRBV28	TRBJ2-5	CASSFAPREVRKTQYF
TRBV2	TRBJ2-7	CASTPSGMEQYF
TRBV29-1	TRBJ2-4	CSVEDGGGNIQYF
TRBV9	TRBJ2-1	CASSVNPGTGENNEQFF
TRBV5-1	TRBJ1-1	CASWGGSTEAFF
TRBV28	TRBJ2-5	CASSLVRLAGGQETQYF
TRBV12-5	TRBJ2-7	CASGLTVDSYEQYF
TRBV12-3/TRBV12-4	TRBJ2-7	CASSFRAGGGYEQYF
TRBV7-7	TRBJ1-4	CASSSTPSNEKLFF
TRBV7-9	TRBJ2-1	CASSPHQGGGNSQFF
TRBV19	TRBJ1-1	CASSMGRGVNTEAFF
TRBV6-2/TRBV6-3	TRBJ1-5	CASSYGPNNQPQHF